Listed below are T cell receptor beta chains from one sample, sequenced in a study of neurological immune-mediated disorders. MiXCR, applied by TCRdb to the 5' RACE reads, yields one record per CDR3 protein. Here the sample spans approximately 37,000 distinct CDR3 sequences, roughly an eighth being singletons. What was sequenced was PBMCs. The source is a woman in her 50s with HTLV-1-associated myelopathy (HAM/TSP). The CDR3 runs from the conserved cysteine through the conserved F or W. The order of the fields is J gene, clone size, D gene, V gene, CDR3 DNA, CDR3 protein. D genes are given only for firm matches. Clone size is not always given. Where it is, it says once, few, many or a class for expanded clones.

J gene: TRBJ2-3
clone size: many
D gene: TRBD2
V gene: TRBV5-1
CDR3 DNA: TGCGCCAGCAGCATTTCCGGGACTAGCGGGGGGGCCCGCACAGATACGCAGTATTTT
CDR3 protein: CASSISGTSGGARTDTQYF

J gene: TRBJ1-3
clone size: many
D gene: -
V gene: TRBV7-2
CDR3 DNA: TGTGCCAGCAGCTTAGTTATGGGGCGCTCTGGAAACACCATATATTTT
CDR3 protein: CASSLVMGRSGNTIYF

J gene: TRBJ2-7
clone size: many
D gene: -
V gene: TRBV5-1
CDR3 DNA: TGCGCCAGCAGCTTGGCCGCAGGGGCCGGGCAGTACTTC
CDR3 protein: CASSLAAGAGQYF

J gene: TRBJ1-3
clone size: many
D gene: -
V gene: TRBV5-1
CDR3 DNA: TGCGCCAGCAGCTTGGCCGGGACAATCATATATTTT
CDR3 protein: CASSLAGTIIYF

J gene: TRBJ2-5
clone size: many
D gene: -
V gene: TRBV4-3
CDR3 DNA: TGCGCCAGCAGACCGTCCCATAGCGGCGGGGAGACCCAGTACTTC
CDR3 protein: CASRPSHSGGETQYF

J gene: TRBJ1-5
clone size: many
D gene: -
V gene: TRBV6-2/TRBV6-3
CDR3 DNA: TGTGCCAGCAGTTACAGGGAGAATCAGCCCCAGCATTTT
CDR3 protein: CASSYRENQPQHF

J gene: TRBJ2-1
clone size: many
D gene: TRBD1
V gene: TRBV6-6
CDR3 DNA: TGTGCCAGCAGTCCCGCCGGGACAGGGGGTGAGCAGTTCTTC
CDR3 protein: CASSPAGTGGEQFF

J gene: TRBJ2-7
clone size: many
D gene: -
V gene: TRBV10-3
CDR3 DNA: TGTGCCATCAGTGAGTCGTTGGCAGGGAGGATCTACGAGCAGTACTTC
CDR3 protein: CAISESLAGRIYEQYF

J gene: TRBJ1-1
clone size: many
D gene: -
V gene: TRBV12-3/TRBV12-4
CDR3 DNA: TGTGCCAGCAGCAAACTTCTTGGGACTGAAGCTTTCTTT
CDR3 protein: CASSKLLGTEAFF

J gene: TRBJ2-5
clone size: many
D gene: TRBD2
V gene: TRBV7-2
CDR3 DNA: TGTGCCAGCAGCACCTCGACTAGCGGGGGGGCGGAGACCCAGTACTTC
CDR3 protein: CASSTSTSGGAETQYF

J gene: TRBJ1-1
clone size: many
D gene: -
V gene: TRBV12-3/TRBV12-4
CDR3 DNA: TGTGCCAGCAGGAAGGGACAGAACACTGAAGCTTTCTTT
CDR3 protein: CASRKGQNTEAFF

J gene: TRBJ1-1
clone size: many
D gene: TRBD1
V gene: TRBV6-1
CDR3 DNA: TGTGCCAGCAGTGAATCTTCGACAGGGGGCGTTGAAGCTTTCTTT
CDR3 protein: CASSESSTGGVEAFF

J gene: TRBJ1-6
clone size: many
D gene: -
V gene: TRBV25-1
CDR3 DNA: TGTGCCAGCAGTGGGGGACGGGGGAATTCACCCCTCCACTTT
CDR3 protein: CASSGGRGNSPLHF

J gene: TRBJ1-1
clone size: -
D gene: -
V gene: TRBV9
CDR3 DNA: TGTGCCAGCAGCGTAGTGGGTACCACTGAAGCTTTCTTT
CDR3 protein: CASSVVGTTEAFF

J gene: TRBJ2-3
clone size: -
D gene: TRBD2
V gene: TRBV5-4
CDR3 DNA: TGTGCCAGCAGCCCAGGACTAGCGGGGGGGACTAGCACAGATACGCAGTATTTT
CDR3 protein: CASSPGLAGGTSTDTQYF

J gene: TRBJ2-5
clone size: many
D gene: -
V gene: TRBV29-1
CDR3 DNA: TGCAGCGTTGAAGGTCGGGACATGGAGACCCAGTACTTC
CDR3 protein: CSVEGRDMETQYF

J gene: TRBJ2-2
clone size: few
D gene: TRBD1
V gene: TRBV10-1
CDR3 DNA: TGCGCCAGCAGTGACGGACAGGGTGGAACCGGGGAGCTGTTTTTT
CDR3 protein: CASSDGQGGTGELFF

J gene: TRBJ2-5
clone size: many
D gene: TRBD2
V gene: TRBV5-1
CDR3 DNA: TGCGCCAGCAGCGGACTAGCGGGGGGCGGGGAGACCCAGTACTTC
CDR3 protein: CASSGLAGGGETQYF

J gene: TRBJ1-5
clone size: many
D gene: -
V gene: TRBV12-3/TRBV12-4
CDR3 DNA: TGTGCCAGCATGTTGGTCGGACGGGCGGGAGGTCAGCCCCAGCATTTT
CDR3 protein: CASMLVGRAGGQPQHF

J gene: TRBJ1-2
clone size: -
D gene: -
V gene: TRBV5-1
CDR3 DNA: TGCGCCAGCAGCTTGATGGGTCTGCTATTCGGCTACACCTTC
CDR3 protein: CASSLMGLLFGYTF

J gene: TRBJ2-5
clone size: many
D gene: -
V gene: TRBV4-3
CDR3 DNA: TGCGCCAGCAGCCAAGGGACAGCCCAAGAGACCCAGTACTTC
CDR3 protein: CASSQGTAQETQYF

J gene: TRBJ2-7
clone size: many
D gene: -
V gene: TRBV5-1
CDR3 DNA: TGCGCCAGCAGCTTAAACCCTCGGGACCGAGCCTACGAGCAGTACTTC
CDR3 protein: CASSLNPRDRAYEQYF

J gene: TRBJ2-2
clone size: many
D gene: -
V gene: TRBV15
CDR3 DNA: TGTGCCACCAGCAGAGATCGTAGTACCGGGGAGCTGTTTTTT
CDR3 protein: CATSRDRSTGELFF

J gene: TRBJ2-5
clone size: many
D gene: TRBD1
V gene: TRBV5-1
CDR3 DNA: TGCGCCAGCAGTATTGAGGGACAGCCACAAGAGACCCAGTACTTC
CDR3 protein: CASSIEGQPQETQYF

J gene: TRBJ2-7
clone size: -
D gene: TRBD1
V gene: TRBV7-9
CDR3 DNA: TGTGCCAGCAGCTGGGGACAGGGCTCGCGCGAGCAGTACTTC
CDR3 protein: CASSWGQGSREQYF

J gene: TRBJ2-3
clone size: many
D gene: -
V gene: TRBV27
CDR3 DNA: TGTGCCAGCAGTCATGAGGGGGGGCACGTCATCGCAGATACGCAGTATTTT
CDR3 protein: CASSHEGGHVIADTQYF

J gene: TRBJ2-1
clone size: -
D gene: -
V gene: TRBV19
CDR3 DNA: TGTGCCAGTAGTATAGGTCCCGGATCCTACAATGAGCAGTTCTTC
CDR3 protein: CASSIGPGSYNEQFF

J gene: TRBJ1-5
clone size: many
D gene: -
V gene: TRBV20-1
CDR3 DNA: TGCAGTGTGCCGGCAGTCAATCAGCCCCAGCATTTT
CDR3 protein: CSVPAVNQPQHF

J gene: TRBJ2-1
clone size: many
D gene: -
V gene: TRBV20-1
CDR3 DNA: TGCAGTGCTAGACTCCCCGGGTACCTAAAGGATGAGCAGTTCTTC
CDR3 protein: CSARLPGYLKDEQFF

J gene: TRBJ2-1
clone size: many
D gene: TRBD2
V gene: TRBV3-1
CDR3 DNA: TGTGCCAGCAGCCCATGGGAGGGGACTAGGTGGGAATCGGTCTTC
CDR3 protein: CASSPWEGTRWESVF

J gene: TRBJ2-2
clone size: -
D gene: TRBD2
V gene: TRBV5-1
CDR3 DNA: TGCGCCAGCAGCTTCCCCCAGCGGGGGTGCCTGGGCACCGGGGAGATGTTTTTT
CDR3 protein: CASSFPQRGCLGTGEMFF

J gene: TRBJ2-5
clone size: many
D gene: TRBD1
V gene: TRBV5-1
CDR3 DNA: TGCGCCAGCAGCCACCGGGACAGGGGGAGTGGGACCCAGTACTTC
CDR3 protein: CASSHRDRGSGTQYF

J gene: TRBJ2-3
clone size: many
D gene: TRBD2
V gene: TRBV12-3/TRBV12-4
CDR3 DNA: TGTGCCAGCAGTTGGACTAGCGGGGTGTCCACAGATACGCAGTATTTT
CDR3 protein: CASSWTSGVSTDTQYF

J gene: TRBJ2-5
clone size: many
D gene: TRBD2
V gene: TRBV7-2
CDR3 DNA: TGTGCCAGCAGCTTAGGACTAGCGGGACCAGAGACCCAGTACTTC
CDR3 protein: CASSLGLAGPETQYF

J gene: TRBJ2-3
clone size: few
D gene: TRBD2
V gene: TRBV7-6
CDR3 DNA: TGTGCCAGCAGCTTAAGGCCAGCGGGGGGGCCTGGAAGCACAGATACGCAGTATTTT
CDR3 protein: CASSLRPAGGPGSTDTQYF

J gene: TRBJ2-1
clone size: -
D gene: -
V gene: TRBV3-1
CDR3 DNA: TGTGCCAGCAGCGGGGACTACAATGAGCAGTTCTTC
CDR3 protein: CASSGDYNEQFF

J gene: TRBJ1-1
clone size: many
D gene: TRBD1
V gene: TRBV5-1
CDR3 DNA: TGCGCCAGCAGCTTGGTTAGGACAGGATTGAACACTGAAGCTTTCTTT
CDR3 protein: CASSLVRTGLNTEAFF

J gene: TRBJ1-2
clone size: many
D gene: -
V gene: TRBV20-1
CDR3 DNA: TGCAGTGCTAGAGTCAATATTGGAGGTGGCTACACCTTC
CDR3 protein: CSARVNIGGGYTF

J gene: TRBJ2-5
clone size: many
D gene: TRBD2
V gene: TRBV20-1
CDR3 DNA: TGCAGTGCTCAAAGCGGGAGGCAGACCCAGTACTTC
CDR3 protein: CSAQSGRQTQYF

J gene: TRBJ2-2
clone size: many
D gene: TRBD2
V gene: TRBV20-1
CDR3 DNA: TGCAGTGCTAGACTACTAGCGGGGGGGCATGGCGGGGAGCTGTTTTTT
CDR3 protein: CSARLLAGGHGGELFF

J gene: TRBJ2-3
clone size: many
D gene: TRBD1
V gene: TRBV4-1
CDR3 DNA: TGCGCCAGCAGCCAAACAGGGGCAAGCACAGATACGCAGTATTTT
CDR3 protein: CASSQTGASTDTQYF

J gene: TRBJ1-1
clone size: many
D gene: -
V gene: TRBV15
CDR3 DNA: TGTGCCACCAGCAGAGGACAGTTGAACACTGAAGCTTTCTTT
CDR3 protein: CATSRGQLNTEAFF

J gene: TRBJ1-5
clone size: many
D gene: -
V gene: TRBV12-5
CDR3 DNA: TGTGCTAGTGCGTTTCAGGGGCCACAGCCCCAGCATTTT
CDR3 protein: CASAFQGPQPQHF

J gene: TRBJ2-6
clone size: -
D gene: TRBD2
V gene: TRBV7-2
CDR3 DNA: TGTGCCAGCAGCTTAAGAGCGGGATACTCTGGGGCCAACGTCCTGACTTTC
CDR3 protein: CASSLRAGYSGANVLTF

J gene: TRBJ2-1
clone size: many
D gene: -
V gene: TRBV7-8
CDR3 DNA: TGTGCCAGCATCGGGGGGAGGGGGCGCCTCGGGCTCCAGTTCTTC
CDR3 protein: CASIGGRGRLGLQFF